These 16 T cell receptor beta chains were sequenced from one sample in a study of blood T cell repertoires in COVID-19 (TCRdb year 2020). Library creation used the immunoSEQ multiplex PCR assay. TCRdb retrieved this table from immuneACCESS and kept in-frame rearrangements only. Not all clones are present; in checked studies, unresolved V genes account for under half, and no reason is known for the remainder. The sample table shows hundreds of thousands of clones, and more than 75% are seen once. The ten largest account for 2.6% of the sample. The sequenced sample consisted of PBMCs or T cells enriched from blood (not recorded which). The source is a man aged 60 to 75 who had recovered from COVID-19.

The CDR3 region is CASSYQKSRTSNTIYF. CDR3 DNA sequence: TGTGCCAGCAGTTACCAGAAATCTAGGACTTCGAACACCATATATTTT. The chain couples TRBV6-5 to TRBJ1-3; unclear D gene. Germline CDR1 is MNHEY and CDR2 is SVGAGI. The V end was cut by 2 bases, the J end by 7 bases, with 18 bases between. The CDR3 sequence is 16 residues long.

The chain couples TRBV11-3 to TRBJ2-1; 8 bases fit TRBD1. V trimming: 5 bases; J trimming: 6 bases; junction bases outside the gene matches: 6. The length of the CDR3 is 14 residues. Germline lookup yields CDR1 SGHNT and CDR2 YENEEA. The CDR3 is CASSQTGTGNEQFF. The CDR3 DNA reads as TGTGCCAGCAGCCAAACCGGGACAGGCAATGAGCAGTTCTTC.

The V gene is TRBV5-4, the J gene TRBJ1-3; the D gene is possibly TRBD1 (5 bases). Deletions cut 4 bases from V and 0 bases from J, with 14 bases between. There are 16 residues in the CDR3. Germline CDR1 and CDR2: SGHNT and YYREEE (reference sequence). The CDR3, as DNA: TGTGCCAGCAGCCGTAATCCAGGGTTCTCTGGAAACACCATATATTTT. Protein product: CASSRNPGFSGNTIYF.

The chain is built from TRBV5-1 and TRBJ2-7; D is undetermined. V lost 2 bases to trimming and J lost 0 bases, with 3 bases between them. This CDR3 comprises 12 residues. Germline V gene sequence: CDR1 SGHRS, CDR2 YFSETQ. The CDR3 nucleotides are TGCGCCAGCAGCTTCGGCTCCTACGAGCAGTACTTC. It is translated as CASSFGSYEQYF.

The V call is TRBV12-3 or TRBV12-4, the J call TRBJ1-1; tentatively, D is TRBD1 (6 bases). V dropped 6 bases and J dropped 3 bases, with 11 bases sitting between them. The CDR3 consists of 13 residues. As DNA, the CDR3 is TGTGCCAGCAGAACGGGGGGCGACACTGAAGCTTTCTTT. Translation gives CASRTGGDTEAFF.

The V gene is TRBV6-5, the J gene TRBJ2-7; 8 bases fit TRBD1. The CDR3 is 15 amino acids. After removal of 5 bases from V and 2 bases from J, the junction contained 8 bases not matched to a gene. The germline V gene encodes CDR1 MNHEY and CDR2 SVGAGI. CDR3 sequence (DNA): TGTGCCAGCAGTCCCCGGGACAGGACCACCTACGAGCAGTACTTC. It translates to CASSPRDRTTYEQYF.

The V call is TRBV29-1, the J call TRBJ1-1; a weak D match, TRBD1 (6 bases). Germline V gene sequence: CDR1 SQVTM, CDR2 ANQGSEA. The CDR3 covers 13 residues. V lost 3 bases and J lost 0, with 8 bases in between. The CDR3 coding sequence is TGCAGCGTTGACAGGGGATTGAACACTGAAGCTTTCTTT. It specifies CSVDRGLNTEAFF.

The chain uses TRBV15 and TRBJ1-6, with D unclear. V dropped 6 bases and J dropped 7 bases, with 16 bases sitting between them. This CDR3 is built from 15 residues. Germline lookup yields CDR1 LNHNV and CDR2 YYDKDF (reference sequence). CDR3 DNA: TGTGCCACCAGTTTCGCCAAAGAACAGAATTCACCCCTCCACTTT. The encoded protein is CATSFAKEQNSPLHF.

The V and J genes are TRBV25-1 and TRBJ1-2, with D possibly being TRBD1 (6 bases). The CDR3 is 14 amino acids. Germline CDR1 reads MGHDK; CDR2 reads SYGVNS. V lost 6 bases to trimming and J lost 4 bases, with 15 bases between them. This CDR3 reads CASSGESRGYGYTF. CDR3 coding DNA: TGTGCCAGCAGCGGAGAGTCCAGGGGCTATGGCTACACCTTC.

The rearrangement links TRBV7-8 to TRBJ2-3, with unresolved D. The CDR3 covers 15 residues. Germline V gene lookup returns CDR1 SGHVS and CDR2 FQNEAQ. Trimming removed 1 base at V and 2 bases at J, with 10 bases between. The DNA for the CDR3 is TGTGCCAGCAGCTTAGGGGCTCAGAACACAGATACGCAGTATTTT. It encodes CASSLGAQNTDTQYF.

The table lists this clone with a count of one. The rearrangement joins TRBV18 to TRBJ2-3; D possibly corresponds to TRBD1 (6 bases). V shed 1 base and J shed 3 bases, with 17 bases lying between them. The CDR3 has 17 residues. The germline V gene has CDR1 KGHSH and CDR2 LQKENI. The CDR3 is CASSPRTDRGVTDTQYF. The CDR3 bases are TGTGCCAGCTCACCACGGACGGACAGAGGCGTTACAGATACGCAGTATTTT.

The chain joins TRBV27 to TRBJ1-1; D remains unclear. The germline CDR1 and CDR2 sequences are MNHEY and SMNVEV (reference sequence). The CDR3 has 14 amino acids. Trimming removed 5 bases from V and 7 bases from J, with 17 bases in between. The CDR3 is CASSPYSGKSEAFF. Here the CDR3 DNA reads TGTGCCAGCAGTCCCTATTCAGGAAAGAGTGAAGCTTTCTTT.

This clone was observed a single time. Sequence at one end of the junction differs from germline and may be a read error. This chain joins TRBV7-7 and TRBJ2-7, with 8 bases lining up with TRBD2. CDR1 and CDR2 from the germline V gene are SSHAT and FNYEAQ (reference sequence). The CDR3 covers 15 residues. For the CDR3, the DNA is TGTGCTAGCAGTTTCGGGAGGGCCGGGTTCTACGAGCAGTACTTC. It codes for CASSFGRAGFYEQYF.

This clone was observed a handful of times. J is TRBJ2-1 and V is TRBV15, with TRBD2 matching over 8 bases. The V gene's germline CDR1 is LNHNV and CDR2 YYDKDF (reference sequence). This CDR3 has 17 residues. Unmatched junction bases numbered 16, after V lost 3 bases and J lost 9 bases. CDR3 sequence: CATSSVPGLVTLGEQFF. The CDR3 DNA reads TGTGCCACCAGCAGCGTCCCGGGACTAGTGACTCTCGGTGAGCAGTTCTTC.

J is TRBJ2-1 and V is TRBV9; D is undetermined. Germline V gene data show CDR1 as SGDLS and CDR2 as YYNGEE. CDR3 length: 13 amino acids. Trimming took 4 bases from V and 0 from J, leaving 5 bases between them. CDR3 sequence reads: CASSRSSYNEQFF. CDR3 DNA sequence: TGTGCCAGCAGCAGGAGCTCCTACAATGAGCAGTTCTTC. Drawing the rest from reference TRBV9 and TRBJ2-1, the complete variable domain is DSGVTQTPKHLITATGQRVTLRCSPRSGDLSVYWYQQSLDQGLQFLIQYYNGEERAKGNILERFSAQQFPDLHSELNLSSLELGDSALYFCASSRSSYNEQFFGPGTRLTVL.

The V and J genes are TRBV13 and TRBJ2-7, with a tentative D call TRBD1 (6 bases). V dropped 5 bases and J dropped 2 bases, with 13 bases sitting between them. The CDR3 is 14 residues long. Germline-derived CDR1 and CDR2 are PRHDT and FYEKMQ (reference sequence). CDR3 in amino acids: CASSPDGQTYEQYF. DNA of the CDR3: TGTGCCAGCAGCCCCGACGGACAGACCTACGAGCAGTACTTC.